The present TCR beta chain was sequenced within a study of tumor and adjacent non-tumor tissue in lung cancer. Across the study: There were 12 adenocarcinoma, a couple of squamous cell carcinoma and 1 small cell lung cancer cases. Stage I to III disease affected approximately 11 men and 5 women aged roughly 31 to 85. Regarding the study as a whole: Top 100 clones took a larger repertoire share in normal lung.

On this clonotype itself: Its specificity is not known.

Germline CDR1 SQVTM, CDR2 ANQGSEA. There are 16 residues in the CDR3. V shed 7 bases and J shed 6 bases, with 27 bases lying between them. No cell sorting was done before RNA was extracted from the tissue. More than 3 cm separated this lung sample from the edge of the tumor. TCRbeta libraries were built with three rounds of nested PCR, modified from ARM-PCR. In TCRdb, the multiplex PCR reads were re-called with MiXCR into one record per CDR3 protein. The sample records 60,000 to 85,000 distinct CDR3 sequences, 76% being singletons. Input material: distant non-tumor lung tissue. The V gene is TRBV29-1, the J gene TRBJ2-5, with TRBD1 as a possible D gene (5 bases). The clonotype originates from a man in his 70s with non-small cell lung cancer. This CDR3 is CSAKLYLHTGQKTQYF. DNA of the CDR3: TGCAGCGCCAAGCTCTACCTCCATACAGGTCAAAAGACCCAGTACTTC. Supplemented by reference TRBV29-1 and TRBJ2-5, the full variable domain reads SAVISQKPSRDICQRGTSLTIQCQVDSQVTMMFWYRQQPGQSLTLIATANQGSEATYESGFVIDKFPISRPNLTFSTLTVSNMSPEDSSIYLCSAKLYLHTGQKTQYFGPGTRLLVL.